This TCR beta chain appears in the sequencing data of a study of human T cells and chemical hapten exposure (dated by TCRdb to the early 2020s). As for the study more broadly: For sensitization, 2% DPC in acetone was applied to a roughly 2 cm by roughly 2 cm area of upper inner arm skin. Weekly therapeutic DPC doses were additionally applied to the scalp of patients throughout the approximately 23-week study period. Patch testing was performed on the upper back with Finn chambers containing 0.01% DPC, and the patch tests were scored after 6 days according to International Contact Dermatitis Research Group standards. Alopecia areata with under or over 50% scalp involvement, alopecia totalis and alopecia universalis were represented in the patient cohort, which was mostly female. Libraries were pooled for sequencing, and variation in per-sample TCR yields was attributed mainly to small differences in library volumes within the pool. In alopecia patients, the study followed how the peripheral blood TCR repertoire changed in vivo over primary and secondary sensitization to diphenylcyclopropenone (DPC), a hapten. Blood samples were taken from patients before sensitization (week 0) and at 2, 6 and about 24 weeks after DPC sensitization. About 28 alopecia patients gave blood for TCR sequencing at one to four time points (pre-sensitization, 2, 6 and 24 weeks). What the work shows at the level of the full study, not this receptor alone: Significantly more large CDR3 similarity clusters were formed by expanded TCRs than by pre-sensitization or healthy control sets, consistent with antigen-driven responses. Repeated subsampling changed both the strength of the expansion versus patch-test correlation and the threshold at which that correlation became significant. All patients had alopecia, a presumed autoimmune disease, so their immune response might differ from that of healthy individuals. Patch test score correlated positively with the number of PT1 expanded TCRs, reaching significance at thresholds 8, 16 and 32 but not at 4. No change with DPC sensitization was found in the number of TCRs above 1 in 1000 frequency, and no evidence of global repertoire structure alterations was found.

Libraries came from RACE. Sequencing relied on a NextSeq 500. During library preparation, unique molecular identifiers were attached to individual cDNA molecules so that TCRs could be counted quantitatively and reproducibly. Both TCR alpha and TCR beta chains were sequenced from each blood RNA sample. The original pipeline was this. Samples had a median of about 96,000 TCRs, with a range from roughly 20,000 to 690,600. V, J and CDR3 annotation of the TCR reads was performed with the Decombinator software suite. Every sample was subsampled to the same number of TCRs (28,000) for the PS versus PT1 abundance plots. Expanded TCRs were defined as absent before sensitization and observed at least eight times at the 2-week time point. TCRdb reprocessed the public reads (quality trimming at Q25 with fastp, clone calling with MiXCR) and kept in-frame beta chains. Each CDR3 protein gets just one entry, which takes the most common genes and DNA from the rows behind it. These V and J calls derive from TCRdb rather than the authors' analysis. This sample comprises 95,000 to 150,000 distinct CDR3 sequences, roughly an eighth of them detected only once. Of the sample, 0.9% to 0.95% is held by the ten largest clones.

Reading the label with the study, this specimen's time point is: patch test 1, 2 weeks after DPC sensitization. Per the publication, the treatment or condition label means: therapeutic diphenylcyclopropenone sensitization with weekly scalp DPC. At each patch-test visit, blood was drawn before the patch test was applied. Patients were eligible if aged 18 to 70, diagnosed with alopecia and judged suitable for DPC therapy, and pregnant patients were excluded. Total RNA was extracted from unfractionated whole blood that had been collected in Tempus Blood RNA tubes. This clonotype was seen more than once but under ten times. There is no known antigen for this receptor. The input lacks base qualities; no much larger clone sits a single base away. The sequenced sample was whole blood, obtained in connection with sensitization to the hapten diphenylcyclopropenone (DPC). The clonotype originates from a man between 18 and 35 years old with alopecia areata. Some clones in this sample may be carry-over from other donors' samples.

CDR3 sequence: CASSSPQRTEGEKLFF. The sequenced DNA: TGTGCCAGCAGCTCACCCCAACGGACTGAGGGGGAAAAACTGTTTTTT. Recombination linked TRBV7-6 to TRBJ1-4; TRBD1 could be the D gene, as 5 bases match. From its cysteine to its phenylalanine, the CDR3 spans 16 amino acids. Only the CDR3 DNA stays, 48 bases, in frame from base 1. Per the germline V gene, SGHVS is the CDR1 and FNYEAQ is the CDR2. The junction carries 20 bases between V and J, which are trimmed by 4 bases and 8 bases respectively.